This T cell receptor beta chain was sequenced during a study of cytomegalovirus exposure and HLA in healthy donors. Whole-study results and caveats: Per a prior analysis, the majority of TCR beta V segments were productive roughly 87% or roughly 30% of the time.

Regarding this clone: As yet, its antigen is unknown.

Per the germline V gene, CDR1 is MNHEY and CDR2 is SMNVEV (reference sequence). The CDR3 contains 19 residues. V shed 2 bases, J shed 7 bases, and the junction held 21 bases outside the gene matches. PCR amplification relied on 60 Vbeta primers (plus 13 Jbeta primers). Clones were sequenced by immunoSEQ multiplex PCR, and TCRdb holds only the in-frame ones, with some missing. The sample has 150,000 to 200,000 clones, around 81% seen once. The receptor's source is a young man in good health and CMV-seronegative. The chain combines TRBV27 with TRBJ1-2, with 8 nucleotides matching TRBD1. The source material was PBMCs. The CDR3 is CASSLTAGQGEGEATGYTF. The DNA for the CDR3 is TGTGCCAGCAGTTTAACTGCTGGACAGGGTGAGGGGGAAGCGACTGGCTACACCTTC.